One sample yielded the 23 T cell receptor beta chains listed below, sequenced in a study of blood T cell repertoires in COVID-19. Profiling relied on immunoSEQ multiplex PCR, and the TCRdb table lists in-frame clones only, not all of them. This sample yields around 300,000 clones, of which 88% are seen a single time; about 3% belongs to the top ten. The specimen sequenced was PBMCs or T cells enriched from blood (not recorded which). The receptors were gathered from a woman in her forties or fifties who had recovered from COVID-19.

CDR3 DNA: TGTGCCAGCTCACTGTTGGAGGGGAACACTGAAGCTTTCTTT. This sequence encodes CASSLLEGNTEAFF. The chain couples TRBV18 to TRBJ1-1, with D uncertain. V shed 4 bases and J shed 1 base, with 10 bases lying between them. Germline CDR1 is KGHSH and CDR2 is LQKENI. This CDR3 region has 14 residues. Full variable domain (outside the CDR3, taken from reference TRBV18 and TRBJ1-1): NAGVMQNPRHLVRRRGQEARLRCSPMKGHSHVYWYRQLPEEGLKFMVYLQKENIIDESGMPKERFSAEFPKEGPSILRIQQVVRGDSAAYFCASSLLEGNTEAFFGQGTRLTVV.

The chain recombines TRBV28 with TRBJ2-7; 7 nucleotides line up with TRBD1. Looked up from germline, CDR1 is MDHEN and CDR2 is SYDVKM. The junction had 8 bases not matched to a gene; V was cut back by 9 bases and J by 0 bases. The CDR3 runs 14 residues. In DNA form, the CDR3 reads TGTGCCAGGAACCCGGGACAGCCCTCCTACGAGCAGTACTTC. Residues: CARNPGQPSYEQYF.

The chain uses TRBV24-1 and TRBJ2-4; D unresolved. The CDR3 spans 13 residues. With 3 bases removed from V and 5 bases from J, the gap between germline ends came to 7 bases. Germline V gives CDR1 KGHDR, CDR2 SFDVKD. The chain's CDR3 is CATSDGGENIQYF. The CDR3 DNA is TGTGCCACCAGTGATGGCGGAGAAAACATTCAGTACTTC.

The chain combines TRBV5-8 with TRBJ1-4, with TRBD1 matching over 11 bases. V lost 4 bases, J lost 7 bases, and 9 bases stayed unmatched. The germline CDR1 and CDR2 sequences are SGHTS and YDEGEE. This CDR3 has 16 amino acids. DNA of the CDR3: TGTGCCAGCAGCCCAGGACAGGGGGCCAGTCTTGAAAAACTGTTTTTT. Its translation is CASSPGQGASLEKLFF.

The chain links TRBV2 to TRBJ1-1; the D gene is possibly TRBD1 (6 bases). The CDR3 consists of 14 residues. CDR1 is SNHLY, CDR2 FYNNEI, per germline. The V end was cut by 0 bases, the J end by 5 bases, with 10 bases between. This CDR3 reads CASSEAGRGTEAFF. The CDR3 DNA reads as TGTGCCAGCAGTGAAGCTGGCAGGGGAACTGAAGCTTTCTTT.

CDR3 sequence: CATSRDRGKWAQYF. DNA for the CDR3: TGTGCCACCAGCAGAGATAGGGGAAAATGGGCGCAGTATTTT. V is TRBV15 and J is TRBJ2-3, with D perhaps matching TRBD1 (5 bases). The V end was cut by 0 bases, the J end by 10 bases, with 14 bases between. Germline CDR1 LNHNV, CDR2 YYDKDF (reference sequence). The CDR3 sequence is 14 residues long. The full variable domain, with the rest looked up from reference TRBV15 and TRBJ2-3, is DAMVIQNPRYQVTQFGKPVTLSCSQTLNHNVMYWYQQKSSQAPKLLFHYYDKDFNNEADTPDNFQSRRPNTSFCFLDIRSPGLGDTAMYLCATSRDRGKWAQYFGPGTRLTVL.

This chain joins TRBV5-6 and TRBJ1-5, with 8 bases identical to TRBD1. Trimming took 1 base from V and 2 from J; bases not matched to a gene: 8. Germline CDR1 and CDR2: SGHDT and YYEEEE. This CDR3 region has 17 residues. CDR3 bases: TGTGCCAGCAGCTTGCTCAGGGGGCTAAAGGGCAATCAGCCCCAGCATTTT. Its translation: CASSLLRGLKGNQPQHF.

This clone was seen a single time. This chain links TRBV28 with TRBJ1-2, with D maybe TRBD1 (6 bases). The CDR3 is 15 residues long. The V gene's germline CDR1 is MDHEN and CDR2 SYDVKM. V lost 5 bases to trimming and J lost 2 bases, with 15 bases between them. The CDR3 nucleotides are TGTGCCAGCAGTCAACAGGGAAGTAAGAACTATGGCTACACCTTC. The encoded protein is CASSQQGSKNYGYTF.

The gene calls are TRBV7-9 and TRBJ2-3, with D possibly TRBD2 on 5 matching bases. The CDR3 spans 15 residues. Germline CDR1 is SEHNR and CDR2 is FQNEAQ (reference sequence). The ends were cut back, 1 base at V and 0 bases at J, with 8 bases in the middle. The CDR3 nucleotides read TGTGCCAGCAGCTTAGGAGGGATTAGCACAGATACGCAGTATTTT. This translates into CASSLGGISTDTQYF.

J is TRBJ1-6 and V is TRBV5-8; TRBD1 might be the D (5 bases). The CDR3 spans 13 residues. Trimming cost V 5 bases and J 7 bases, with 10 bases left between them. The germline V gene encodes CDR1 SGHTS and CDR2 YDEGEE. CDR3 amino acids: CASRGQRNSPLHF. Written as DNA, the CDR3 is TGTGCCAGCAGGGGGCAGAGAAATTCACCCCTCCACTTT.

About this clone itself: Within the sample, other DNA sequences also encode this same CDR3. CDR3 sequence: CASSLQGNTEAFF. CDR3 coding DNA: TGTGCCAGTAGCCTACAGGGAAACACTGAAGCTTTCTTT. The chain has TRBV19 and TRBJ1-1; D possibly corresponds to TRBD1 (6 bases). Germline V gives CDR1 LNHDA, CDR2 SQIVND (reference sequence). This CDR3 has 13 amino acids. V lost 6 bases, J lost 2 bases, and 10 bases lay in between.

The J gene is TRBJ1-5, the V gene TRBV2, with no clear D. Trimming shortened V by 4 bases and J by 0 bases, and 10 bases separated the two germline ends. CDR3 length: 15 amino acids. From germline, CDR1 is SNHLY and CDR2 FYNNEI. The CDR3 spells CASSGFGGSNQPQHF. The CDR3 DNA reads as TGTGCCAGCAGTGGATTTGGCGGTAGCAATCAGCCCCAGCATTTT. Full variable domain (outside the CDR3, taken from reference TRBV2 and TRBJ1-5): EPEVTQTPSHQVTQMGQEVILRCVPISNHLYFYWYRQILGQKVEFLVSFYNNEISEKSEIFDDQFSVERPDGSNFTLKIRSTKLEDSAMYFCASSGFGGSNQPQHFGDGTRLSIL.

The rearrangement joins TRBV5-1 to TRBJ2-7, with TRBD2 identical over 10 bases. Per the germline V gene, CDR1 is SGHRS and CDR2 is YFSETQ. The junction had 8 bases not matched to a gene; V was cut back by 4 bases and J by 4 bases. The CDR3 extends over 15 amino acids. The CDR3 sequence is CASSPTGTSEYEQYF. The CDR3 nucleotides read TGCGCCAGCAGCCCAACCGGGACTAGCGAATACGAGCAGTACTTC. Full variable domain (rest looked up from reference TRBV5-1 and TRBJ2-7): KAGVTQTPRYLIKTRGQQVTLSCSPISGHRSVSWYQQTPGQGLQFLFEYFSETQRNKGNFPGRFSGRQFSNSRSEMNVSTLELGDSALYLCASSPTGTSEYEQYFGPGTRLTVT.

The CDR3 region is CASSQDWDKRNIQYF. CDR3 in DNA: TGCGCCAGCAGCCAAGACTGGGACAAGCGAAACATTCAGTACTTC. The rearrangement links TRBV4-3 to TRBJ2-4, with a possible D match to TRBD1 (6 bases). There are 15 residues in the CDR3. The V end was cut by 0 bases, the J end by 6 bases, with 12 bases between. Germline V gene sequence: CDR1 LGHNA, CDR2 YSLEER.

The rearrangement uses TRBV4-2 and TRBJ2-3, with D perhaps TRBD2 (6 bases). The ends were cut back, 1 base at V and 0 bases at J, with 8 bases in the middle. Germline assignment: CDR1 LGHNA and CDR2 YNFKEQ. This CDR3 has 15 amino acids. Here the CDR3 DNA reads TGTGCCAGCAGCCAAGTTGGGACTAGCACAGATACGCAGTATTTT. Translated, it gives CASSQVGTSTDTQYF.

The rearrangement links TRBV29-1 to TRBJ2-1; tentative D call: TRBD1 (6 bases). The CDR3 covers 13 residues. CDR1 and CDR2 (germline): SQVTM, ANQGSEA. V was cut by 0 bases and J by 15 bases, with 18 bases left in between. This chain's CDR3 is CSVEDLDSLMGFF. DNA for the CDR3: TGCAGCGTTGAAGATCTGGACAGCTTGATGGGGTTCTTC.

The sample holds a few counts of this clone. The chain has TRBV6-5 and TRBJ1-5, with 7 positions matching TRBD1. V shed 6 bases and J 3 bases; nucleotides not matched to a gene: 5. This CDR3 region has 14 residues. The germline CDR1 and CDR2 sequences are MNHEY and SVGAGI. CDR3 bases: TGTGCCAGCAGGGCAGACAGGGCCAATCAGCCCCAGCATTTT. Residues: CASRADRANQPQHF.

The J gene is TRBJ2-1, the V gene TRBV7-6, with 10 bases matching TRBD1. The trim removed 3 bases at V and 12 bases at J, leaving 5 bases unmatched. Germline V gene data show CDR1 as SGHVS and CDR2 as FNYEAQ. The CDR3 has 13 residues. DNA for the CDR3: TGTGCCAGCAGCTTGGGCGACAGGGGGCTGCAGTTCTTC. This gives the protein CASSLGDRGLQFF.

This clone has only a few counts. The chain links TRBV5-8 to TRBJ1-5; D is perhaps TRBD1 (5 bases). CDR1 is SGHTS, CDR2 YDEGEE, per germline. This CDR3 region has 15 residues. V was clipped by 4 bases and J by 6 bases, with 17 bases between them. The CDR3 sequence: CASSPGSFQGQPQHF. In nucleotides, the CDR3 is TGTGCCAGCAGCCCGGGTTCCTTCCAGGGTCAGCCCCAGCATTTT.

This clone was seen only a few times. V and J are TRBV7-9 and TRBJ2-2, with 9 bases identical to TRBD2. CDR1 and CDR2 from the germline V gene are SEHNR and FQNEAQ (reference sequence). There are 17 residues in the CDR3. V lost 5 bases to trimming and J lost 1 base; unmatched junction nucleotides: 8. The CDR3 bases are TGTGCCAGCAGCAAGGGACTAGCACTTGTGAACACCGGGGAGCTGTTTTTT. Its translation is CASSKGLALVNTGELFF.

This chain connects TRBV11-2 to TRBJ2-7; 7 nucleotides line up with TRBD1. The V segment lost 4 bases and the J segment 3 bases; nucleotides outside the gene matches: 6. CDR1 is SGHAT and CDR2 is FQNNGV in the germline V gene. This CDR3 region has 14 residues. The CDR3: CASSSWTGFYEQYF. The CDR3 DNA reads as TGTGCCAGCAGCTCTTGGACAGGATTCTACGAGCAGTACTTC.

This CDR3 reads CASSELQGQPQHF. The DNA for the CDR3 is TGTGCCAGCAGTGAACTCCAGGGTCAGCCCCAGCATTTT. The rearrangement joins TRBV2 to TRBJ1-5, with a weak D call TRBD1 (5 bases). Germline CDR1 and CDR2: SNHLY and FYNNEI. Trimming removed 2 bases at V and 6 bases at J, with 8 bases between. The CDR3 is 13 amino acids.

The rearrangement joins TRBV15 to TRBJ2-2, with 8 positions matching TRBD2. Germline loops: CDR1 LNHNV, CDR2 YYDKDF (reference sequence). V was pared by 1 base and J by 6 bases, with 4 bases of the junction left unmatched. The CDR3 sequence is 15 residues long. The DNA for the CDR3 is TGTGCCACCAGCAGAGCGAGCGGGAGTGCCGGGGAGCTGTTTTTT. Protein sequence: CATSRASGSAGELFF. The full variable domain, in which reference TRBV15 and TRBJ2-2 provide the parts outside the CDR3, is DAMVIQNPRYQVTQFGKPVTLSCSQTLNHNVMYWYQQKSSQAPKLLFHYYDKDFNNEADTPDNFQSRRPNTSFCFLDIRSPGLGDTAMYLCATSRASGSAGELFFGEGSRLTVL.